The subject of this entry is one TCR beta chain. Antigen unknown. The data stem from a study of T cell repertoires in cytomegalovirus infection. General study points: Clonotypes of TCR beta that were HLA-C-restricted and CMV-specific dominated the ex vivo response.

MiXCR, run by TCRdb on the reads, gives a single entry per CDR3 protein. The profile shows a few hundred thousand distinct CDR3 sequences, roughly 43% of them singletons. Sequences were derived from cultured PBMCs, sampled from culture after CMV antigen stimulation. The source of this sequence is a human donor in good health (CMV status not recorded). Some clones in this sample may be carry-over from other donors' samples.

As DNA, the CDR3 is TGTGCCATCAGTGAGTCCCAGCCCCCTAGCTCCTACAATGAGCAGTTCTTC. Translated, it gives CAISESQPPSSYNEQFF. The chain employs TRBV10-3 and TRBJ2-1; unclear D gene. Germline CDR1 is ENHRY and CDR2 is SYGVKD. This CDR3 comprises 17 residues. Trimming took 0 bases from V and 0 from J, leaving 12 bases between them.